The 20 T cell receptor beta chains below come from one sample, sequenced in a study of T cell clones after liver transplantation. TCRdb keeps only in-frame clones here, not all; method: immunoSEQ multiplex PCR. The repertoire holds tens of thousands of clones, with about 90% as singletons. The sample here was CD8+ T cells from blood, taken 12 months after liver transplant. These receptors were obtained from a human patient who received a liver transplant. The graft donor may have contributed some T cells.

V gene TRBV11-2 combines with J gene TRBJ2-7, with 13 bases matching TRBD2. J lost 5 bases, V lost 4 bases, and 8 bases had no gene match. Germline CDR1 and CDR2: SGHAT and FQNNGV. CDR3 length equals 16 residues. The CDR3 nucleotides are TGTGCCAGCAGCTGGACTAGCGGGAGTAGATGGGACGAGCAGTACTTC. Protein: CASSWTSGSRWDEQYF.

V is TRBV4-3 and J is TRBJ2-7; 7 bases are shared with TRBD2. With 1 base clipped from V and 3 bases from J, the junction kept 6 bases outside the gene matches. The CDR3 totals 15 residues. The germline CDR1 and CDR2 sequences are LGHNA and YSLEER. CDR3 loop: CASSQGTASGYEQYF. The CDR3 DNA follows: TGCGCCAGCAGCCAAGGTACGGCTAGCGGCTACGAGCAGTACTTC.

The J gene is TRBJ1-1, the V gene TRBV19; 9 positions match TRBD1. Germline trimming cut 5 bases from V and 4 bases from J; bases unmatched to any gene: 5. The CDR3 totals 14 residues. Germline assignment: CDR1 LNHDA and CDR2 SQIVND (reference sequence). The CDR3 DNA is TGTGCCAGTAGTCTGGGACAGGGAGTCACTGAAGCTTTCTTT. Its protein product is CASSLGQGVTEAFF.

V usage is TRBV19 and J usage is TRBJ2-1, with 10 bases aligning to TRBD2. The germline gives CDR1 LNHDA, CDR2 SQIVND (reference sequence). V trimming: 3 bases; J trimming: 7 bases; junction bases outside the gene matches: 9. CDR3 length: 16 amino acids. CDR3 sequence reads: CASSILSGGLGNEQFF. The CDR3 DNA is TGTGCCAGTAGTATTCTTAGCGGGGGGTTAGGGAATGAGCAGTTCTTC.

This chain joins TRBV6-6 and TRBJ2-7; D call uncertain. The CDR3 runs 15 residues. The germline V and J ends were trimmed by 0 bases and 0 bases, with 9 bases remaining between them. Germline V gene sequence: CDR1 MNHNY, CDR2 SVGAGI (reference sequence). CDR3 sequence reads: CASSYSIYSSYEQYF. In nucleotides, the CDR3 is TGTGCCAGCAGTTACTCGATATACAGCTCCTACGAGCAGTACTTC.

This chain links TRBV29-1 with TRBJ2-7; a possible D gene is TRBD1 (6 bases). Trimming stripped 7 bases from V and 0 bases from J, with 10 bases between. This CDR3 region has 12 residues. From germline, CDR1 is SQVTM and CDR2 ANQGSEA. CDR3 protein: CSALDSSYEQYF. The CDR3 DNA reads TGCAGCGCCCTGGACAGCTCCTACGAGCAGTACTTC.

The DNA for the CDR3 is TGTGCCAGCAGCTTGGTAGCAGGGGAGGCAGATACGCAGTATTTT. Residues: CASSLVAGEADTQYF. This chain links TRBV11-2 with TRBJ2-3; possibly TRBD1 or TRBD2 for D (6 bases each). This CDR3 spans 15 amino acids. Germline CDR1 and CDR2: SGHAT and FQNNGV. V lost 3 bases, J lost 4 bases, and 14 bases lay in between.

This chain links TRBV10-1 with TRBJ2-3, with D tentatively TRBD1 (6 bases). CDR1 is WNHNN, CDR2 SYGVQD, per germline (reference sequence). V lost 2 bases and J 6 bases, leaving 9 bases between the germline ends. This CDR3 is 13 amino acids long. This chain's CDR3 is CASSEGGADTQYF. The DNA for the CDR3 is TGCGCCAGCAGTGAGGGGGGCGCGGATACGCAGTATTTT.

The chain links TRBV28 to TRBJ2-2, with D uncertain. The CDR3 spans 15 residues. V lost 6 bases and J lost 6, with 17 bases in between. Germline CDR1 and CDR2: MDHEN and SYDVKM. The CDR3 sequence: CASSPILEGSGELFF. DNA for the CDR3: TGTGCCAGCAGCCCTATTCTAGAAGGCTCCGGGGAGCTGTTTTTT.

CDR3 residues: CASSFLAGDFYEQYF. As DNA, the CDR3 is TGTGCCAGCAGCTTCCTAGCGGGAGACTTCTACGAGCAGTACTTC. This chain connects TRBV11-2 to TRBJ2-7, with TRBD2 matching 10 bases. In germline, CDR1 is SGHAT, CDR2 FQNNGV. The CDR3 has 15 amino acids. J gave up 3 bases and V 3 bases, and 5 bases lay outside the gene matches.

This clone was detected many times. V and J are TRBV7-6 and TRBJ2-4, with TRBD2 identical over 8 bases. The V segment lost 1 base and the J segment 6 bases; nucleotides outside the gene matches: 5. Germline-derived CDR1 and CDR2 are SGHVS and FNYEAQ. This CDR3 has 15 amino acids. CDR3 residues: CASSLGDSGVNIQYF. The DNA of the CDR3 is TGTGCCAGCAGCTTAGGGGATAGCGGGGTAAACATTCAGTACTTC. The full variable domain, its missing parts supplied by reference TRBV7-6 and TRBJ2-4, is GAGVSQSPRYKVTKRGQDVALRCDPISGHVSLYWYRQALGQGPEFLTYFNYEAQQDKSGLPNDRFSAERPEGSISTLTIQRTEQRDSAMYRCASSLGDSGVNIQYFGAGTRLSVL.

V usage is TRBV6-1 and J usage is TRBJ2-2, with 7 bases lining up with TRBD2. The V gene's germline CDR1 is MNHNS and CDR2 SASEGT. CDR3 length: 16 residues. V shed 4 bases, J shed 4 bases, and the junction held 9 bases outside the gene matches. CDR3 bases: TGTGCCAGCAGTGTAACTAGCGCCCGGGGCACCGGGGAGCTGTTTTTT. It yields the protein CASSVTSARGTGELFF.

The genes are TRBV19 and TRBJ1-5, with unresolved D. V was pared by 7 bases and J by 2 bases, with 9 bases between. This CDR3 has 13 residues. Per the germline V gene, CDR1 is LNHDA and CDR2 is SQIVND (reference sequence). CDR3 nucleotides: TGTGCCAGTATATCCGGAGGCAATCAGCCCCAGCATTTT. Translating gives CASISGGNQPQHF. Full variable domain (remainder filled in from reference TRBV19 and TRBJ1-5): DGGITQSPKYLFRKEGQNVTLSCEQNLNHDAMYWYRQDPGQGLRLIYYSQIVNDFQKGDIAEGYSVSREKKESFPLTVTSAQKNPTAFYLCASISGGNQPQHFGDGTRLSIL.

The chain has TRBV4-1 and TRBJ2-1; a weak D match, TRBD1 (5 bases). Trimming removed 0 bases from V and 4 bases from J, with 13 bases in between. Per the germline V gene, CDR1 is MGHRA and CDR2 is YSYEKL. The CDR3 covers 16 residues. CDR3 nucleotides: TGCGCCAGCAGCCAAGATAGAGGACGGACATACAATGAGCAGTTCTTC. Translation: CASSQDRGRTYNEQFF.

The genes are TRBV4-3 and TRBJ2-7, with D possibly being TRBD2 (5 bases). Germline V gives CDR1 LGHNA, CDR2 YSLEER. With 5 bases removed from V and 1 base from J, the gap between germline ends came to 18 bases. The CDR3 has 16 amino acids. CDR3 sequence (DNA): TGCGCCAGCAGCTATTGGCTAGGTGGCGGGTCCTACGAGCAGTACTTC. Translated: CASSYWLGGGSYEQYF.

The chain has TRBV7-2 and TRBJ2-3; D possibly corresponds to TRBD2 (5 bases). CDR3 size: 17 residues. The ends were cut back, 5 bases at V and 1 base at J, with 19 bases in the middle. Germline V gene lookup returns CDR1 SGHTA and CDR2 FQGNSA. CDR3: CASSPSDLEGGTDTQYF. CDR3 in DNA: TGTGCCAGCAGCCCTTCCGATCTAGAGGGAGGCACAGATACGCAGTATTTT.

V usage is TRBV9 and J usage is TRBJ2-2; 7 bases line up with TRBD1. The CDR3 consists of 13 residues. Unmatched junction bases numbered 4, after V lost 6 bases and J lost 5 bases. Germline V gene lookup returns CDR1 SGDLS and CDR2 YYNGEE. CDR3 nucleotides: TGTGCCAGCAACGAACAGGGGACCGGGGAGCTGTTTTTT. It specifies CASNEQGTGELFF.

The chain has TRBV11-2 and TRBJ1-1; unclear D gene. The ends were cut back, 3 bases at V and 0 bases at J, with 14 bases in the middle. Germline loops: CDR1 SGHAT, CDR2 FQNNGV. The CDR3 has 16 amino acids. The CDR3 DNA reads as TGTGCCAGCAGCTTTGGTAGTAGCGGTTTGAACACTGAAGCTTTCTTT. This sequence encodes CASSFGSSGLNTEAFF.

This chain connects TRBV19 to TRBJ1-1; D remains ambiguous. Trimming removed 2 bases at V and 1 base at J, with 11 bases between. The germline V gene encodes CDR1 LNHDA and CDR2 SQIVND (reference sequence). The CDR3 has 15 residues. The CDR3 sequence is CASSILAGGNTEAFF. CDR3 in DNA: TGTGCCAGTAGTATATTAGCGGGAGGGAACACTGAAGCTTTCTTT. Full variable domain (remainder filled in from reference TRBV19 and TRBJ1-1): DGGITQSPKYLFRKEGQNVTLSCEQNLNHDAMYWYRQDPGQGLRLIYYSQIVNDFQKGDIAEGYSVSREKKESFPLTVTSAQKNPTAFYLCASSILAGGNTEAFFGQGTRLTVV.

The chain couples TRBV28 to TRBJ2-5, with D perhaps TRBD1 (5 bases). This CDR3 has 15 amino acids. V was cut by 9 bases and J by 2 bases, with 19 bases left in between. Germline CDR1 is MDHEN and CDR2 is SYDVKM. The CDR3 coding sequence is TGTGCCAGTGATGGGGTGGAACGGACACAAGAGACCCAGTACTTC. This codes for CASDGVERTQETQYF.